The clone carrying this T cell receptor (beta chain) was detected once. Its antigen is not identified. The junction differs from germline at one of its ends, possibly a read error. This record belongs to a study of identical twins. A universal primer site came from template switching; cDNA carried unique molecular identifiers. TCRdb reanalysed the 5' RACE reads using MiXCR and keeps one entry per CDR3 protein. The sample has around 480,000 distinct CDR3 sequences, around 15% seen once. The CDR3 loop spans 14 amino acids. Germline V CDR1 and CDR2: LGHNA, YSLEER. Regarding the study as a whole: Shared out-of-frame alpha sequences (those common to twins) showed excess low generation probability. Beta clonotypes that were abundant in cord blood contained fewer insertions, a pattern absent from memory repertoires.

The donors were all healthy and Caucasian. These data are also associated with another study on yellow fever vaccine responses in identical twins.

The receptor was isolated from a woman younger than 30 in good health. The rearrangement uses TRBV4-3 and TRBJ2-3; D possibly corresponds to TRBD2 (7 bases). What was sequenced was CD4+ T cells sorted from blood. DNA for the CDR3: TGCGCCAGCAGCAAAGAAGAGGGGGGGTATACGCAGTATTTT. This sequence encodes CASSKEEGGYTQYF.